These T cell receptor beta chains were read from a single sample in a study of blood T cell repertoires in COVID-19. Produced via immunoSEQ multiplex PCR; TCRdb's table is partial and in-frame only. The data hold 100,000 to 150,000 clones, with roughly four fifths observed a single time. The sequenced material came from peripheral blood. All receptors come from a man aged 55-75 years with acute or convalescent COVID-19. The CDR3 runs from the conserved cysteine through the conserved F or W. Each record gives: clone size, V gene, J gene, D gene, CDR3 protein, CDR3 DNA. D genes are given only for firm matches. The listing skips clone size in some rows; elsewhere it reads once, few, many or a size class.

-	TRBV11-3	TRBJ2-3	-	CASSSTTNTQYF	TGTGCCAGCAGCTCTACTACGAATACGCAGTATTTT
-	TRBV14	TRBJ2-2	TRBD2	CASSRITSGNTGELFF	TGTGCCAGCAGCCGAATAACTAGCGGCAACACCGGGGAGCTGTTTTTT
-	TRBV6-5	TRBJ1-1	-	CASSYYRSAEAFF	TGTGCCAGCAGTTACTACAGGAGCGCTGAAGCTTTCTTT
-	TRBV30	TRBJ2-2	TRBD1	CAWGQGNTGELFF	TGTGCCTGGGGACAGGGGAACACCGGGGAGCTGTTTTTT
-	TRBV28	TRBJ1-2	TRBD1	CASSLGTGGYYGYTF	TGTGCCAGCAGTTTGGGGACAGGGGGCTACTATGGCTACACCTTC
-	TRBV7-3	TRBJ2-1	TRBD2	CASSLIGRASGTYNEQFF	TGTGCCAGCAGCTTAATCGGGCGGGCTAGCGGGACCTACAATGAGCAGTTCTTC
-	TRBV5-4	TRBJ2-1	-	CASSRDRPGPNNEQFF	TGTGCCAGCAGCCGCGACAGGCCCGGCCCGAACAATGAGCAGTTCTTC
once	TRBV18	TRBJ2-5	-	CASSPRARGLETQYF	TGTGCCAGCTCACCACGGGCTAGAGGACTAGAGACCCAGTACTTC
-	TRBV28	TRBJ2-7	TRBD2	CASRPREGSYEQYF	TGTGCCAGCAGACCCCGGGAGGGAAGCTACGAGCAGTACTTC
-	TRBV7-8	TRBJ2-2	TRBD2	CASSTSGGTSGRGELFF	TGTGCCAGCAGCACGTCCGGGGGGACTAGCGGGAGAGGGGAGCTGTTTTTT
-	TRBV11-2	TRBJ1-2	-	CASSTLRGSMSRSNYGYTF	TGTGCCAGCAGTACCCTACGGGGGTCGATGTCCAGGTCTAACTATGGCTACACCTTC